Sequencing of this T cell receptor (beta chain) was carried out in a study of blood T cells in healthy people across ages. The second PCR ran roughly 6 to 12 cycles with a sample-barcoded 5' primer and J-beta primers. From the 5' RACE reads, TCRdb called clonotypes with MiXCR, one entry per CDR3 protein. Of around 500,000 distinct CDR3 sequences in the sample, approximately 26% were seen once. The sample holds a few counts of this clonotype. No antigen is known for it. The junction departs from the called germline gene at one end, perhaps through a read error. Study-wide points: A conclusive naive versus antigen-experienced comparison was prevented by the unsorted PBMCs.

The study drew donors from healthy Caucasian individuals in Russia aged about 6 to 90. This sample also belongs to another study, concerning T cells of mothers and their children. That source adds: Whether related or unrelated, pairs show similar shaping of TCR recombination output by thymic selection. Researchers report slightly higher, though non-significant, overlap in related mother-child pairs than in unrelated pairs.

The sample comprised blood. The receptor's source is a boy between 2 and 10 years old in good health.

The CDR3 region is CASSLAELEQFF. CDR3 bases: TGTGCCAGCAGCCTAGCCGAGCTTGAGCAGTTCTTC. The V gene is TRBV7-2, the J gene TRBJ2-1; the D gene is possibly TRBD2 (5 bases). Germline loops: CDR1 SGHTA, CDR2 FQGNSA. The CDR3 covers 12 residues.